This TCR beta chain was sequenced in a study of blood T cell repertoires in COVID-19. Trimming stripped 4 bases from V and 12 bases from J, with 19 bases between. In germline, CDR1 is SNHLY, CDR2 FYNNEI. CDR3 size: 14 residues. How the authors handled the data: Estimated nucleated cell counts came from reference gene primer amplification. The method was immunoSEQ multiplex PCR; TCRdb's version includes in-frame clones alone and lacks a portion of them. V, J and clone size are taken as reported in that table, and D and trimming were inferred from the DNA itself. Here the sample spans about 170,000 clones, around 82% being singletons.

Sequencing was carried out using peripheral blood. V usage is TRBV2 and J usage is TRBJ2-1, with a tentative D call TRBD1 (5 bases). The receptor was derived from a woman over 75 with acute or convalescent COVID-19. Here the CDR3 reads CASSATRVPSGQFF. The CDR3 DNA follows: TGTGCCAGCAGTGCAACCAGGGTTCCCAGTGGGCAGTTCTTC.